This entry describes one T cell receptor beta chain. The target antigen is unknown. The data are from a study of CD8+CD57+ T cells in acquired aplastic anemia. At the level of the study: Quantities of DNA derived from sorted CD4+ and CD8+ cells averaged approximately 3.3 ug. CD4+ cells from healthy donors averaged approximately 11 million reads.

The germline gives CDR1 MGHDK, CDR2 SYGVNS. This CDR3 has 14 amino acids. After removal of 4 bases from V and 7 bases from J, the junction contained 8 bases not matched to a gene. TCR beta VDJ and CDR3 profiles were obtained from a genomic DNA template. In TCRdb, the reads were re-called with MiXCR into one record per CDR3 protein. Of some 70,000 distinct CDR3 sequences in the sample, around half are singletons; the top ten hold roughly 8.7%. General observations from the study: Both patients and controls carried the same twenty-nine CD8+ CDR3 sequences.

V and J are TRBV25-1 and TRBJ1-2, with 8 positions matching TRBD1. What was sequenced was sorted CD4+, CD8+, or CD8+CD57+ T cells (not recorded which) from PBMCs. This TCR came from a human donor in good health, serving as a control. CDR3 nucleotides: TGTGCCAGCAGTGGAGGACAGGGTTTAAGTGGCTACACCTTC. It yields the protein CASSGGQGLSGYTF.